This T cell receptor (beta chain) is drawn from a study of monozygotic twins with inflammatory bowel disease. As concerns this clonotype: No antigen is known for it.

Study-level results: Any single strong signal or clonotype tied to IBD lacked support. TCRbeta inverse Simpson diversity was decreased in IBD patients versus healthy co-twins.

The CDR3 loop spans 13 amino acids. Blood samples measuring more than 2 ml were taken per donor. Template switching incorporated UMIs with a 6-nucleotide sample barcode. TCRdb re-called the 5' RACE reads and catalogs CDR3 proteins one per entry, DNA excluded. Seen in this sample are fewer than 450,000 distinct CDR3 sequences; the ten most common clones hold approximately 2.8%. The receptor was isolated from a human donor with ulcerative colitis or Crohn's disease, or a healthy co-twin of an affected twin (not recorded which). This chain links TRBV12-3 or TRBV12-4 with TRBJ1-1. Material: blood. CDR3: CASSRLSETEAFF.